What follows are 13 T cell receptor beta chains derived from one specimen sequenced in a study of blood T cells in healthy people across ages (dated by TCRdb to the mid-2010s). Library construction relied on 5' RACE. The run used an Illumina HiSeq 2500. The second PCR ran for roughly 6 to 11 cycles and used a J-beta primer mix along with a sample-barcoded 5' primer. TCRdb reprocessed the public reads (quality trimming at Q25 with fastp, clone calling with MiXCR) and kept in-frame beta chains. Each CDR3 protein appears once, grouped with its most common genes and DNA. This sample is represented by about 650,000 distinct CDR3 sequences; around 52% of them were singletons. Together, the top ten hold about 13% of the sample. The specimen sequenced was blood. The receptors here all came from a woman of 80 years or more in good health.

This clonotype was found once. The CDR3 DNA follows: TGCGCCAGCAGCTTGGCTCTAGCTCTTCAGGAGACCCAGTTCTTC. Protein sequence: CASSLALALQETQFF. This chain uses TRBV5-1 with TRBJ2-1; tentative D call: TRBD2 (5 bases). Germline-derived CDR1 and CDR2 are SGHRS and YFSETQ. The CDR3 length is 15 residues. Trimming took 0 bases from V and 13 from J, leaving 20 bases between them.

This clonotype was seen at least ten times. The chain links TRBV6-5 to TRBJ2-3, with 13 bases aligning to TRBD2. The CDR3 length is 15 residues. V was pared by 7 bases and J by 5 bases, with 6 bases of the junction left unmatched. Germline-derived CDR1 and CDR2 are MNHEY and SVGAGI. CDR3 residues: CASTGLAGAEDTQYF. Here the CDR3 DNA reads TGTGCCAGCACCGGACTAGCGGGGGCTGAAGATACGCAGTATTTT.

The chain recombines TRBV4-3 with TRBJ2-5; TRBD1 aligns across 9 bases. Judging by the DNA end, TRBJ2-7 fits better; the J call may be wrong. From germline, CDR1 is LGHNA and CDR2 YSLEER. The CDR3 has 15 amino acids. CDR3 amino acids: CASSQKDRGIYEQYF. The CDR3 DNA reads TGCGCCAGCAGCCAAAAGGACAGGGGAATCTACGAGCAGTACTTC.

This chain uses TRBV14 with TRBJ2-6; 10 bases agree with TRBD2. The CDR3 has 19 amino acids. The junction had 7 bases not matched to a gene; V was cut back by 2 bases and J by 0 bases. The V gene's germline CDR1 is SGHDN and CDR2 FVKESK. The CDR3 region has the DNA TGTGCCAGCAGCCAATCAAGGAGACTAGCGGGCTCTGGGGCCAACGTCCTGACTTTC. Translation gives CASSQSRRLAGSGANVLTF.

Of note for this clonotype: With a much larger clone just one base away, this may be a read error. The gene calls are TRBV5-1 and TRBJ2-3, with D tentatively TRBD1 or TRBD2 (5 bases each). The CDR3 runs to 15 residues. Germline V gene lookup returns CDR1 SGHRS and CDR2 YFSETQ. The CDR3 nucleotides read TGCGCCAGCGGCTTAGGGACCCGCCGTGCAGATACGCAGTATTTT. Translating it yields CASGLGTRRADTQYF.

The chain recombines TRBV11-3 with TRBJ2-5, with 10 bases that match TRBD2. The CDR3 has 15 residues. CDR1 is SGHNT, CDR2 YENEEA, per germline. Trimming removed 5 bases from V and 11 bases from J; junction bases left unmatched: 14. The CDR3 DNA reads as TGTGCCAGCAGCAGGGGGACTAGCGTCAACAATGAGCAGTACTTC. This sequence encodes CASSRGTSVNNEQYF. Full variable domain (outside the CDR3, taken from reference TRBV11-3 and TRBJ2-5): EAGVVQSPRYKIIEKKQPVAFWCNPISGHNTLYWYLQNLGQGPELLIRYENEEAVDDSQLPKDRFSAERLKGVDSTLKIQPAELGDSAVYLCASSRGTSVNNEQYFGPGTRLLVL.

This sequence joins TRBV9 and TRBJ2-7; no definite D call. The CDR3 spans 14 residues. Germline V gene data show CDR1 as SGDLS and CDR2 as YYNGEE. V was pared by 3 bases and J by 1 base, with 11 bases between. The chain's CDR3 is CASSADSDSYEQYF. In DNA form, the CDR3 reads TGTGCCAGCAGCGCAGATTCAGATTCCTACGAGCAGTACTTC.

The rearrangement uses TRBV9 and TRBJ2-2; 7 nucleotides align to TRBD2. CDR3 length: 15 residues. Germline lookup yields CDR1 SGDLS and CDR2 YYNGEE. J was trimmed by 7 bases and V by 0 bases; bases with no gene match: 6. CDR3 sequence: CASSVGEGQYGELFF. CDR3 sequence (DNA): TGTGCCAGCAGCGTAGGGGAGGGCCAGTACGGGGAGCTGTTTTTT.

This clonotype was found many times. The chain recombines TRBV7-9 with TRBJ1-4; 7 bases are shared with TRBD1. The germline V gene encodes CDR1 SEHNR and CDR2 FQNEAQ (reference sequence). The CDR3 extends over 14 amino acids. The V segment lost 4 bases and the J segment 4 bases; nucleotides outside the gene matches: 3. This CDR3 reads CASSSGTDNEKLFF. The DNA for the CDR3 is TGTGCCAGCAGCTCCGGGACAGATAATGAAAAACTGTTTTTT. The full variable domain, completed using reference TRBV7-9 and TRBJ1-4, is DTGVSQNPRHKITKRGQNVTFRCDPISEHNRLYWYRQTLGQGPEFLTYFQNEAQLEKSRLLSDRFSAERPKGSFSTLEIQRTEQGDSAMYLCASSSGTDNEKLFFGSGTQLSVL.

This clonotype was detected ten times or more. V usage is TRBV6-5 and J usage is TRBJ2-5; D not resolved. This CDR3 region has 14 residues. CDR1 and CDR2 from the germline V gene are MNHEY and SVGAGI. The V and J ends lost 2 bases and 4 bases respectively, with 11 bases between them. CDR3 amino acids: CASSYGKELETQYF. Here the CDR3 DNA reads TGTGCCAGCAGTTACGGGAAGGAACTAGAGACCCAGTACTTC.

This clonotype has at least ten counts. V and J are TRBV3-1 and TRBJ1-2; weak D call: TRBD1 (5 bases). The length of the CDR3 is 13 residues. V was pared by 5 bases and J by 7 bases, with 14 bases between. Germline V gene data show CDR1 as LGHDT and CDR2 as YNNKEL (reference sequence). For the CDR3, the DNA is TGTGCCAGCAGCGGGACGCCGGGGATTGGCTACACCTTC. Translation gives CASSGTPGIGYTF.

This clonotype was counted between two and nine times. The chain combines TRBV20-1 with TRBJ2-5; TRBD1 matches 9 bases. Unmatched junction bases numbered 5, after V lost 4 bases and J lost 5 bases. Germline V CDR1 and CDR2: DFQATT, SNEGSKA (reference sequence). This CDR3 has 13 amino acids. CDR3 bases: TGCAGTGCTAAAACAGGGGGCCAGGAGACCCAGTACTTC. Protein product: CSAKTGGQETQYF.

CDR3 loop: CASSPLANTEAFF. CDR3 coding DNA: TGTGCCAGCAGCCCTCTTGCCAACACTGAAGCTTTCTTT. The rearrangement uses TRBV7-9 and TRBJ1-1; D unresolved. V was shortened by 5 bases and J by 2 bases, with 9 bases between the two germline ends. The CDR3 is 13 residues long. The germline CDR1 and CDR2 sequences are SEHNR and FQNEAQ (reference sequence).